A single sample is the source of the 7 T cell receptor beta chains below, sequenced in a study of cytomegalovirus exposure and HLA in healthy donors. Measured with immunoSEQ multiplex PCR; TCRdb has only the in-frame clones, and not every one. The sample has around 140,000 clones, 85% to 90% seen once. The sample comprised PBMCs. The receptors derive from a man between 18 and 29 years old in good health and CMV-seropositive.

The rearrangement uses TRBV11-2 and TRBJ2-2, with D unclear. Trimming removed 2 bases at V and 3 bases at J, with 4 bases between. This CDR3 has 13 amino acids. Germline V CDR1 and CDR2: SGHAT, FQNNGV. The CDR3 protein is CASSLSDTGELFF. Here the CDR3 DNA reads TGTGCCAGCAGCTTATCAGACACCGGGGAGCTGTTTTTT. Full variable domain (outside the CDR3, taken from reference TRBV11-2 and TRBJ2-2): EAGVAQSPRYKIIEKRQSVAFWCNPISGHATLYWYQQILGQGPKLLIQFQNNGVVDDSQLPKDRFSAERLKGVDSTLKIQPAKLEDSAVYLCASSLSDTGELFFGEGSRLTVL.

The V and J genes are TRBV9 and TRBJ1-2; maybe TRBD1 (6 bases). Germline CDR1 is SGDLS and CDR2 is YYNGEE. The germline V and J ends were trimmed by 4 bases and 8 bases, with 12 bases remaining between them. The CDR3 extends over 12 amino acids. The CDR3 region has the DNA TGTGCCAGCAGCACACAGGGTTGGGGCTACACCTTC. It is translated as CASSTQGWGYTF.

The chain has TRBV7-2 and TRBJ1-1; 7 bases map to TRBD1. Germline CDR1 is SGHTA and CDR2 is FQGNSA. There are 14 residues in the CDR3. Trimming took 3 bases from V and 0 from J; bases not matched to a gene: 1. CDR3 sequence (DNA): TGTGCCAGCAGCTTGACAGGGATGAACACTGAAGCTTTCTTT. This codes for CASSLTGMNTEAFF.

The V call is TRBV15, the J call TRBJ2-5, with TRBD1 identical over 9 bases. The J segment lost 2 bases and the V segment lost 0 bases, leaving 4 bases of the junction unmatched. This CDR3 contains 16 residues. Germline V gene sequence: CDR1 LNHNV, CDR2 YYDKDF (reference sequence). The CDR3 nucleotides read TGTGCCACCAGCAGAGATTTGACAGGGGGGCAAGAGACCCAGTACTTC. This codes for CATSRDLTGGQETQYF. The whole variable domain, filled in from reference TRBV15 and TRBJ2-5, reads DAMVIQNPRYQVTQFGKPVTLSCSQTLNHNVMYWYQQKSSQAPKLLFHYYDKDFNNEADTPDNFQSRRPNTSFCFLDIRSPGLGDTAMYLCATSRDLTGGQETQYFGPGTRLLVL.

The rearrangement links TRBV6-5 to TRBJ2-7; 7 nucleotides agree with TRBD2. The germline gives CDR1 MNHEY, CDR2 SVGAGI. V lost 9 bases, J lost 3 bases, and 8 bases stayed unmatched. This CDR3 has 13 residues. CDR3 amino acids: CASRREVDYEQYF. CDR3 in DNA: TGTGCCAGTCGACGGGAGGTGGACTACGAGCAGTACTTC.

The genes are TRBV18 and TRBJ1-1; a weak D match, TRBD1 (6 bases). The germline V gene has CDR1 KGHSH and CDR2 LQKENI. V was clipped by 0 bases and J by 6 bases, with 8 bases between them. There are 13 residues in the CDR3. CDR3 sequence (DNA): TGTGCCAGCTCACCACCGGACAGCTCTGAAGCTTTCTTT. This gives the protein CASSPPDSSEAFF.

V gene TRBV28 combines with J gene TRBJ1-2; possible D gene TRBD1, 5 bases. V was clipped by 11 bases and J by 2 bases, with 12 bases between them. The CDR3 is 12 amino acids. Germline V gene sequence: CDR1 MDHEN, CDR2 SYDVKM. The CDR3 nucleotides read TGTGCCCGGGGGGACGGCAACTATGGCTACACCTTC. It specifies CARGDGNYGYTF.